Listed here are 16 T cell receptor beta chains from one sample, sequenced in a study of blood T cell repertoires in COVID-19. Measured with immunoSEQ multiplex PCR; TCRdb has only the in-frame clones, and not every one. The sample lists roughly 200,000 clones; more than 80% were seen once. The sample was PBMCs or T cells enriched from blood (not recorded which). All receptors come from a young man who had recovered from COVID-19.

This rearrangement joins TRBV9 to TRBJ1-4; 7 bases align to TRBD1. This CDR3 is 15 amino acids long. Unmatched junction bases numbered 2, after V lost 3 bases and J lost 0 bases. The germline CDR1 and CDR2 sequences are SGDLS and YYNGEE. The CDR3 DNA is TGTGCCAGCAGCGATGGACAGGCAACTAATGAAAAACTGTTTTTT. Its protein is CASSDGQATNEKLFF.

V is TRBV7-9 and J is TRBJ1-5; no definite D call. Germline V lookup: CDR1 SEHNR, CDR2 FQNEAQ (reference sequence). This CDR3 has 14 residues. The V end was cut by 1 base, the J end by 0 bases, with 4 bases between. The DNA for the CDR3 is TGTGCCAGCAGCTTAGACATTAGCAATCAGCCCCAGCATTTT. It specifies CASSLDISNQPQHF. The variable domain in full, with the rest retrieved from reference TRBV7-9 and TRBJ1-5, is DTGVSQNPRHKITKRGQNVTFRCDPISEHNRLYWYRQTLGQGPEFLTYFQNEAQLEKSRLLSDRFSAERPKGSFSTLEIQRTEQGDSAMYLCASSLDISNQPQHFGDGTRLSIL.

The chain recombines TRBV7-8 with TRBJ2-2; the match to TRBD2 covers 7 bases. V shed 5 bases, J shed 4 bases, and the junction held 10 bases outside the gene matches. This CDR3 comprises 16 residues. The V gene's germline CDR1 is SGHVS and CDR2 FQNEAQ. CDR3 DNA: TGTGCCAGCAGCCCTGAGATGGGGAGGGGCACCGGGGAGCTGTTTTTT. Its protein is CASSPEMGRGTGELFF.

This chain joins TRBV7-2 and TRBJ1-5, with 7 bases aligning to TRBD1. J gave up 3 bases and V 3 bases, and 2 bases lay outside the gene matches. CDR1 and CDR2 from the germline V gene are SGHTA and FQGNSA. This CDR3 has 14 residues. CDR3: CASSLGQLNQPQHF. For the CDR3, the DNA is TGTGCCAGCAGCTTGGGACAGCTCAATCAGCCCCAGCATTTT.

The V gene is TRBV7-6, the J gene TRBJ1-2, with D possibly matching TRBD1 (6 bases). V was clipped by 0 bases and J by 0 bases, with 11 bases between them. Germline V gene lookup returns CDR1 SGHVS and CDR2 FNYEAQ. This CDR3 region has 16 residues. The CDR3, as DNA: TGTGCCAGCAGCTTAGCGACAGGTCGGGCTAACTATGGCTACACCTTC. This translates into CASSLATGRANYGYTF.

This sequence joins TRBV10-2 and TRBJ1-2; 7 nucleotides agree with TRBD1. Looked up from germline, CDR1 is WSHSY and CDR2 is SAAADI. Trimming cost V 2 bases and J 6 bases; bases outside gene matches: 6. The CDR3 is 14 amino acids. CDR3 protein: CASSEDRVTDGYTF. The CDR3 bases are TGCGCCAGCAGTGAGGACAGGGTGACGGATGGCTACACCTTC.

The chain links TRBV4-3 to TRBJ2-5; the D gene is possibly TRBD1 (5 bases). V dropped 1 base and J dropped 5 bases, with 11 bases sitting between them. The CDR3 contains 14 residues. Germline CDR1 LGHNA, CDR2 YSLEER. CDR3 sequence (DNA): TGCGCCAGCAGCCAAGGGGGCGAGAGGGAGACCCAGTACTTC. Protein: CASSQGGERETQYF.

V usage is TRBV6-5 and J usage is TRBJ2-7, with D maybe TRBD2 (5 bases). V dropped 6 bases and J dropped 6 bases, with 21 bases sitting between them. This CDR3 comprises 15 residues. The germline V gene encodes CDR1 MNHEY and CDR2 SVGAGI. The DNA of the CDR3 is TGTGCCAGCAGCCCCGGGCAAGGGAGCTTCTCCGAGCAGTACTTC. The encoded protein is CASSPGQGSFSEQYF.

CDR3 residues: CASSQSASGSSYEQYF. CDR3 coding DNA: TGTGCCAGCAGCCAGAGCGCTAGCGGGAGCTCCTACGAGCAGTACTTC. This sequence joins TRBV7-2 and TRBJ2-7, with TRBD2 matching over 10 bases. The germline gives CDR1 SGHTA, CDR2 FQGNSA. Germline trimming cut 5 bases from V and 0 bases from J; bases unmatched to any gene: 7. This CDR3 has 16 residues.

V usage is TRBV25-1 and J usage is TRBJ2-2, with D hard to call. CDR1 MGHDK and CDR2 SYGVNS come from the germline V gene. Trimming removed 7 bases from V and 5 bases from J, with 14 bases in between. The length of the CDR3 is 14 residues. CDR3 in amino acids: CASTDGHLTGELFF. DNA for the CDR3: TGTGCCAGCACTGATGGCCACCTTACCGGGGAGCTGTTTTTT.

The chain carries TRBV2 and TRBJ1-5, with 9 bases identical to TRBD1. V lost 6 bases and J lost 2; bases outside the gene matches: 2. The CDR3 has 14 residues. Germline loops: CDR1 SNHLY, CDR2 FYNNEI. CDR3: CASRQGARNQPQHF. The CDR3 DNA sequence: TGTGCCAGCAGACAGGGGGCGCGCAATCAGCCCCAGCATTTT.

As DNA, the CDR3 is TGTGCCAGCAGCTCACAGGGGAGCACTGAAGCTTTCTTT. Encoded protein: CASSSQGSTEAFF. The chain is built from TRBV11-3 and TRBJ1-1; TRBD1 aligns across 7 bases. Germline values: CDR1 SGHNT, CDR2 YENEEA. There are 13 residues in the CDR3. V dropped 4 bases and J dropped 4; count of bases not matched to a gene: 3. The whole variable domain, filled in from reference TRBV11-3 and TRBJ1-1, reads EAGVVQSPRYKIIEKKQPVAFWCNPISGHNTLYWYLQNLGQGPELLIRYENEEAVDDSQLPKDRFSAERLKGVDSTLKIQPAELGDSAVYLCASSSQGSTEAFFGQGTRLTVV.

V usage is TRBV6-5 and J usage is TRBJ1-1; tentative D call: TRBD1 (5 bases). With 5 bases removed from V and 5 bases from J, the gap between germline ends came to 15 bases. The CDR3 covers 14 residues. Germline CDR1 MNHEY, CDR2 SVGAGI. The CDR3 loop is CASSPSGTWTEAFF. CDR3 DNA: TGTGCCAGCAGTCCCTCCGGGACTTGGACTGAAGCTTTCTTT.

The CDR3 region is CASSPVRNQPQHF. The CDR3 region has the DNA TGTGCCAGCAGCCCCGTCCGCAATCAGCCCCAGCATTTT. The chain recombines TRBV5-5 with TRBJ1-5, with D hard to call. V shed 4 bases and J shed 2 bases, with 7 bases lying between them. Germline assignment: CDR1 SGHKS and CDR2 YYEKEE (reference sequence). There are 13 residues in the CDR3.

V and J are TRBV4-2 and TRBJ1-4; 7 nucleotides align to TRBD1. This CDR3 is built from 16 residues. Looked up from germline, CDR1 is LGHNA and CDR2 is YNFKEQ. The J segment lost 2 bases and the V segment lost 1 base, leaving 4 bases of the junction unmatched. DNA of the CDR3: TGTGCCAGCAGCCAAGCCTCGGGACAGACTAATGAAAAACTGTTTTTT. It yields the protein CASSQASGQTNEKLFF.

The genes are TRBV5-1 and TRBJ1-1, with D unclear. CDR3 length: 14 residues. From germline, CDR1 is SGHRS and CDR2 YFSETQ. V shed 1 base and J shed 4 bases, with 11 bases lying between them. The CDR3 protein is CASSLSFPSTEAFF. In DNA, the CDR3 is TGCGCCAGCAGCTTGTCGTTCCCCAGCACTGAAGCTTTCTTT.